A selection of T cell receptor beta chains follows, all from one sample in a study of shared clonotypes between healthy human individuals. Libraries were prepared by immunoSEQ multiplex PCR; TCRdb keeps only in-frame clonotypes and omits some of them. The table lists around 2.1 million clones, about 93% of them singletons. Material for sequencing was naive CD8+ T cells from PBMCs. The origin of the receptors is a man younger than 35 in good health. Some clones in this sample may be carry-over from other donors' samples. The CDR3 runs from the conserved cysteine through the conserved F or W. A D gene is named only where the DNA matches it firmly. Clone size is given for some rows only: seen once, a few or many times, or a class if the clone is expanded.

J: TRBJ2-7; D: TRBD2; V: TRBV7-6; size: -; DNA: TGTGCCAGCAGCTTAGCGGCTAGCGGGCCCCCCTACGAGCAGTACTTC; CDR3: CASSLAASGPPYEQYF
J: TRBJ2-1; D: -; V: TRBV28; size: -; DNA: TGTGCCAGCAGCACAGAACCCGGGCAGTTCTTC; CDR3: CASSTEPGQFF
J: TRBJ2-7; D: TRBD2; V: TRBV4-3; size: -; DNA: TGCGCCAGCAGCCAAGAGGCTCAGCGGGAGTGGACCTACGAGCAGTACTTC; CDR3: CASSQEAQREWTYEQYF
J: TRBJ2-7; D: -; V: TRBV29-1; size: once; DNA: TGCAGCGTTGTTGGTGGCAGCTCCTACGAGCAGTACTTC; CDR3: CSVVGGSSYEQYF
J: TRBJ2-3; D: TRBD2; V: TRBV27; size: -; DNA: TGTGCCAGCAGTTTAGGGGCGGGAGGGAAAACAGATACGCAGTATTTT; CDR3: CASSLGAGGKTDTQYF
J: TRBJ2-2; D: -; V: TRBV6-5; size: -; DNA: TGTGCCAGCAGAACAACTAGCTTTGACACCGGGGAGCTGTTTTTT; CDR3: CASRTTSFDTGELFF
J: TRBJ2-5; D: -; V: TRBV18; size: -; DNA: TGTGCCAGCTCACCATACGGCCCAGGCCCTAAAGAGACCCAGTACTTC; CDR3: CASSPYGPGPKETQYF
J: TRBJ2-2; D: TRBD2; V: TRBV2; size: -; DNA: TGTGCCAGCAGTGAGGAGATAGCGGGAGGAGGGACCGGGGAGCTGTTTTTT; CDR3: CASSEEIAGGGTGELFF
J: TRBJ2-5; D: -; V: TRBV7-9; size: -; DNA: TGTGCCAGCAGCGGACAGTCAAACCTCGATTACCAAGAGACCCAGTACTTC; CDR3: CASSGQSNLDYQETQYF
J: TRBJ2-3; D: TRBD2; V: TRBV29-1; size: -; DNA: TGCAGCGCTGCCGGGACTAGATCAGACTCACCTAGCACAGATACGCAGTATTTT; CDR3: CSAAGTRSDSPSTDTQYF
J: TRBJ2-1; D: -; V: TRBV5-6; size: -; DNA: TGTGCCAGCAGCTTCTTGAGGAGCCCCTACAATGAGCAGTTCTTC; CDR3: CASSFLRSPYNEQFF
J: TRBJ2-7; D: -; V: TRBV7-9; size: -; DNA: TGTGCCAGCAGCTTAGCCGGGAAGGGTTACGAGCAGTACTTC; CDR3: CASSLAGKGYEQYF
J: TRBJ1-3; D: TRBD1; V: TRBV5-8; size: -; DNA: TGTGCCAGCAGCTCACAGGGGGTTTATGGAAACACCATATATTTT; CDR3: CASSSQGVYGNTIYF
J: TRBJ1-5; D: -; V: TRBV27; size: once; DNA: TGTGCCAGCAGTTTAGGCCCAGGGGCCCATCAGCCCCAGCATTTT; CDR3: CASSLGPGAHQPQHF
J: TRBJ1-4; D: -; V: TRBV4-1; size: -; DNA: TGCGCCAGCAGCCAAGAGGGGGGTGAAAAACTGTTTTTT; CDR3: CASSQEGGEKLFF
J: TRBJ2-7; D: -; V: TRBV10-2; size: -; DNA: TGCGCCAGCAGTGAGATGGGGGCGTTATACGAGCAGTACTTC; CDR3: CASSEMGALYEQYF
J: TRBJ1-5; D: -; V: TRBV19; size: -; DNA: TGTGCCAGTAGAATCGGGGGCGCTCAGGGTCAGCCCCAGCATTTT; CDR3: CASRIGGAQGQPQHF
J: TRBJ1-1; D: -; V: TRBV30; size: few; DNA: TGTGCCTGGAGTGTAAGTAAGACCACTGAAGCTTTCTTT; CDR3: CAWSVSKTTEAFF
J: TRBJ2-1; D: TRBD2; V: TRBV5-4; size: once; DNA: TGTGCCAGCAGCTTGGGACTAGCGGTGGGTTACAATGAGCAGTTCTTC; CDR3: CASSLGLAVGYNEQFF
J: TRBJ1-4; D: -; V: TRBV11-2; size: -; DNA: TGTGCCAGCAGCTTAGTCTACGGGGAGGGTGAAAAACTGTTTTTT; CDR3: CASSLVYGEGEKLFF
J: TRBJ2-5; D: TRBD1; V: TRBV27; size: -; DNA: TGTGCCAGCAGTTTGACAGGGGTTGAGACCCAGTACTTC; CDR3: CASSLTGVETQYF
J: TRBJ2-1; D: -; V: TRBV7-2; size: -; DNA: TGTGCCAGCAGCTCCAGGGGAAATGAGCAGTTCTTC; CDR3: CASSSRGNEQFF
J: TRBJ2-1; D: -; V: TRBV28; size: -; DNA: TGTGCCAGCAGTTTTTTGGGGGCTGGTGAGCAGTTCTTC; CDR3: CASSFLGAGEQFF
J: TRBJ2-1; D: TRBD2; V: TRBV29-1; size: -; DNA: TGCAGCGTTGAAGATCGTAGCGGGCGACCCCACAATGAGCAGTTCTTC; CDR3: CSVEDRSGRPHNEQFF
J: TRBJ1-1; D: -; V: TRBV7-6; size: -; DNA: TGTGCCAGCAGCTTATCTGGGGGAGTCACTGAAGCTTTCTTT; CDR3: CASSLSGGVTEAFF
J: TRBJ2-1; D: TRBD1; V: TRBV7-9; size: -; DNA: TGTGCCAGCAGCCCAAATCCGGGACAGGGGTACCACAATGAGCAGTTCTTC; CDR3: CASSPNPGQGYHNEQFF
J: TRBJ2-1; D: -; V: TRBV5-1; size: -; DNA: TGCGCCAGCAGCTTAACTGCTGAGCAGTTCTTC; CDR3: CASSLTAEQFF
J: TRBJ2-7; D: TRBD1; V: TRBV7-2; size: -; DNA: TGTGCCAGCAGCTTATGGGACAGGGTTCCACCCTACGAGCAGTACTTC; CDR3: CASSLWDRVPPYEQYF
J: TRBJ2-2; D: TRBD1; V: TRBV27; size: -; DNA: TGTGCCAGCAGCTCCAGACCCACAGGGGCTAACACCGGGGAGCTGTTTTTT; CDR3: CASSSRPTGANTGELFF
J: TRBJ2-5; D: TRBD1; V: TRBV28; size: -; DNA: TGTGCCAGCAGTCAGCGGACAGGGGGGAAGACCCAGTACTTC; CDR3: CASSQRTGGKTQYF
J: TRBJ1-2; D: -; V: TRBV15; size: -; DNA: TGTGCCACCAGCGTGGACAGAACTAACTATGGCTACACCTTC; CDR3: CATSVDRTNYGYTF
J: TRBJ1-4; D: TRBD1; V: TRBV7-9; size: -; DNA: TGTGCCAGCAGCTTTGGACAGGGGCCCCTGTTGGAAACTCTGTTTTTT; CDR3: CASSFGQGPLLETLFF
J: TRBJ1-5; D: -; V: TRBV19; size: few; DNA: TGTGCCAGTAGTTCGGGGCAGGGGCGTCAGCCCCAGCATTTT; CDR3: CASSSGQGRQPQHF
J: TRBJ2-5; D: -; V: TRBV19; size: -; DNA: TGTGCCAGTAGGCCGAGGGGTATACAGGAGACCCAGTACTTC; CDR3: CASRPRGIQETQYF
J: TRBJ1-2; D: TRBD1; V: TRBV19; size: few; DNA: TGTGCCAGTAGTTCGACAGGGGAACATGGCTACACCTTC; CDR3: CASSSTGEHGYTF
J: TRBJ2-2; D: -; V: TRBV28; size: -; DNA: TGTGCCAGCAGTTTATTTCGTTCCGGGGAGCTGTTTTTT; CDR3: CASSLFRSGELFF
J: TRBJ2-2; D: TRBD2; V: TRBV7-6; size: once; DNA: TGTGCGAGCCTAGCGGGAGCCACCGGGGAGCTGTTTTTT; CDR3: CASLAGATGELFF
J: TRBJ2-7; D: -; V: TRBV5-1; size: -; DNA: TGCGCCAGCAGCTTGGGTCATTACGAGCAGTACTTC; CDR3: CASSLGHYEQYF
J: TRBJ2-7; D: -; V: TRBV4-1; size: -; DNA: TGCGCCAGCAGCCCACCCGGTGGGGACGGTCACTACGAGCAGTACTTC; CDR3: CASSPPGGDGHYEQYF
J: TRBJ2-2; D: -; V: TRBV4-3; size: once; DNA: TGCGCCAGCAGCTGGACCGCTGGACGGAACACCGGGGAGCTGTTTTTT; CDR3: CASSWTAGRNTGELFF
J: TRBJ2-7; D: TRBD1; V: TRBV27; size: -; DNA: TGTGCCAGCAGTACCCCCGGCCGTCCAGGGGGAAGGGGCGAGCAGTACTTC; CDR3: CASSTPGRPGGRGEQYF
J: TRBJ2-5; D: -; V: TRBV28; size: -; DNA: TGTGCTTCGGGGGAGGCGGAAGAGGGGGCGCTTCTAGAGACCCAGTACTTC; CDR3: CASGEAEEGALLETQYF
J: TRBJ2-1; D: TRBD2; V: TRBV2; size: -; DNA: TGTGCCAGCTTGGGGACTAGCTCCTACAATGAGCAGTTCTTC; CDR3: CASLGTSSYNEQFF
J: TRBJ2-1; D: TRBD1; V: TRBV7-8; size: -; DNA: TGTGCCAGCACCCTTCGCAGGGGGCATGGCAATGAGCAGTTCTTC; CDR3: CASTLRRGHGNEQFF
J: TRBJ2-7; D: TRBD1; V: TRBV30; size: -; DNA: TGTGCCTGGAGTGGGACAGGGGGAAAGCACTACGAGCAGTACTTC; CDR3: CAWSGTGGKHYEQYF
J: TRBJ2-1; D: -; V: TRBV27; size: -; DNA: TGTGCCAGCAGTTTGGACACCTACAATGAGCAGTTCTTC; CDR3: CASSLDTYNEQFF
J: TRBJ2-3; D: TRBD2; V: TRBV9; size: -; DNA: TGTGCCAGCAGCGTAGAGAGGACTAGCGGGAGAGATACGCAGTATTTT; CDR3: CASSVERTSGRDTQYF
J: TRBJ2-7; D: -; V: TRBV6-5; size: -; DNA: TGTGCCAGCAACAGTTACGAGCAGTACTTC; CDR3: CASNSYEQYF